This TCR beta chain was observed in a study of shared clonotypes between healthy human individuals. V lost 2 bases and J lost 0; bases outside the gene matches: 10. Germline-derived CDR1 and CDR2 are SGHTA and FQGNSA. The CDR3 has 18 amino acids. Data came from immunoSEQ multiplex PCR; TCRdb stores just in-frame clones and leaves some out. The sample has a few million clones, approximately 94% seen once. This chain connects TRBV7-2 to TRBJ2-5; TRBD2 matches 9 bases. The origin of this receptor is a man between 18 and 35 years old in good health. Sequenced: naive CD4+ T cells sorted from blood. Sample subset: CD45RA+ positively selected. This CDR3 reads CASSLKREARPYQETQYF. In nucleotides, the CDR3 is TGTGCCAGCAGCTTAAAGCGGGAGGCCCGCCCGTACCAAGAGACCCAGTACTTC.